Listed here are 19 T cell receptor beta chains from one sample, sequenced in a study of human T cells and chemical hapten exposure. Time point noted: patch test 1, 2 weeks after DPC sensitization. Treatment noted: therapeutic diphenylcyclopropenone sensitization with weekly scalp DPC. TCRdb fed the RACE reads into MiXCR, producing one record per CDR3 protein. This sample has some 120,000 distinct CDR3 sequences; about 12% occur once, and the top ten carry more than 1.3%. The source material was whole blood, sampled in connection with sensitization to the hapten diphenylcyclopropenone (DPC). The receptors stem from a woman aged 45-65 years with alopecia areata. Some clones in this sample may be carry-over from other donors' samples.

At least ten counts were recorded for this clonotype. This chain joins TRBV10-3 and TRBJ1-6; D is ambiguous. The V gene's germline CDR1 is ENHRY and CDR2 SYGVKD. The CDR3 has 15 residues. V shed 7 bases and J shed 7 bases, with 17 bases lying between them. CDR3 in amino acids: CAITGSAEVNSPLHF. The CDR3 DNA follows: TGTGCCATCACGGGTTCGGCAGAGGTGAATTCACCCCTCCACTTT.

This clonotype was seen a few times. This sequence joins TRBV20-1 and TRBJ1-5, with a weak D call TRBD1 (5 bases). Germline V gene sequence: CDR1 DFQATT, CDR2 SNEGSKA (reference sequence). Trimming removed 4 bases from V and 2 bases from J, with 15 bases in between. The CDR3 is 15 amino acids. CDR3 sequence: CSAKGDSVGNQPQHF. CDR3 sequence (DNA): TGCAGTGCTAAGGGCGACAGTGTAGGCAATCAGCCCCAGCATTTT.

In this sample, this clonotype turned up once. The V call is TRBV21-1, the J call TRBJ1-1; the listed D gene, TRBD1, was not tested against the DNA. TRBV21-1 is a known pseudogene. The CDR3 sequence is 12 residues long. For the CDR3, the DNA is TGTGCCAGCAGCAAAAGGGGGCTGCTGGCTTTCTTT. It translates to CASSKRGLLAFF.

This clonotype has only a few counts. The V call is TRBV4-2, the J call TRBJ2-7; possibly TRBD1 for D (6 bases). From germline, CDR1 is LGHNA and CDR2 YNFKEQ. This CDR3 has 13 amino acids. V was cut by 0 bases and J by 6 bases, with 9 bases left in between. The DNA of the CDR3 is TGTGCCAGCAGCCAAGACGCAGGGGTCGAGCAGTACTTC. This codes for CASSQDAGVEQYF.

This clonotype came up many times. This chain uses TRBV5-1 with TRBJ2-3, with D unresolved. This CDR3 has 14 amino acids. Trimming took 8 bases from V and 2 from J, leaving 15 bases between them. Germline CDR1 and CDR2: SGHRS and YFSETQ. CDR3 sequence reads: CASSVGSSTDTQYF. The DNA of the CDR3 is TGCGCCAGTTCCGTGGGCTCCTCCACAGATACGCAGTATTTT.

This clonotype was observed at least ten times. A read error may produce the germline difference seen at one junction end. The chain carries TRBV4-1 and TRBJ1-1; D is possibly TRBD1 (6 bases). Germline V gives CDR1 MGHRA, CDR2 YSYEKL. The CDR3 loop spans 16 amino acids. This CDR3 is CASSYDVRGANAEAFF. Here the CDR3 DNA reads TGCGCCAGCAGCTACGACGTACGGGGGGCGAACGCTGAAGCTTTCTTT.

The chain uses TRBV12-3 or TRBV12-4 and TRBJ2-2; D remains ambiguous. The length of the CDR3 is 15 residues. The germline V and J ends were trimmed by 3 bases and 4 bases, with 12 bases remaining between them. The CDR3 DNA reads TGTGCCAGCAGTTTGCAGACGCGAGGCACCGGGGAGCTGTTTTTT. It codes for CASSLQTRGTGELFF.

This clonotype was counted many times. V usage is TRBV4-1 and J usage is TRBJ1-1, with no clear D. Germline CDR1 and CDR2: MGHRA and YSYEKL. With 1 base removed from V and 6 bases from J, the gap between germline ends came to 9 bases. The CDR3 is 13 amino acids. The CDR3 nucleotides read TGCGCCAGCAGCCAAGCCGTGAGGGCTGAAGCTTTCTTT. Translated, it gives CASSQAVRAEAFF.

The genes are TRBV20-1 and TRBJ2-1, with TRBD2 matching 11 bases. The CDR3 extends over 11 amino acids. The germline V gene encodes CDR1 DFQATT and CDR2 SNEGSKA (reference sequence). J lost 14 bases, V lost 1 base, and 1 base had no gene match. CDR3 in DNA: TGCAGTGCTAGAGGACTAGCGGGAAAGTTCTTC. Amino acids: CSARGLAGKFF.

This clonotype occurred a few times. CDR3 protein: CASSQVPARVIQETQYF. The CDR3 nucleotides are TGCGCCAGCAGCCAAGTTCCGGCTCGGGTTATCCAAGAGACCCAGTACTTC. V gene TRBV4-1 combines with J gene TRBJ2-5; D uncertain. This CDR3 spans 17 amino acids. Trimming pared 1 base from V and 1 base from J, leaving 16 bases between. Germline CDR1 MGHRA, CDR2 YSYEKL.

A few counts support this clonotype. This chain joins TRBV7-2 and TRBJ1-2; D remains ambiguous. This CDR3 comprises 12 residues. Looked up from germline, CDR1 is SGHTA and CDR2 is FQGNSA. Deletions cut 5 bases from V and 5 bases from J, with 9 bases between. The CDR3 nucleotides read TGTGCCAGCAGCACGCGACGTTATGGCTACACCTTC. Translation: CASSTRRYGYTF. Variable domain in full (rest from reference TRBV7-2 and TRBJ1-2): GAGVSQSPSNKVTEKGKDVELRCDPISGHTALYWYRQSLGQGLEFLIYFQGNSAPDKSGLPSDRFSAERTGGSVSTLTIQRTQQEDSAVYLCASSTRRYGYTFGSGTRLTVV.

The V gene is TRBV28, the J gene TRBJ2-4; D may be TRBD1 (8 bases). V lost 10 bases, J lost 10 bases, and 14 bases lay in between. The CDR3 has 11 residues. Germline V gene sequence: CDR1 MDHEN, CDR2 SYDVKM. CDR3 loop: CAIAQGGIQYF. Written as DNA, the CDR3 is TGTGCCATTGCACAGGGGGGGATTCAGTACTTC.

There are a few counts of this clonotype. The J gene is TRBJ2-7, the V gene TRBV6-2 or TRBV6-3; 7 bases align to TRBD2. The CDR3 is 14 residues long. The trim removed 6 bases at V and 3 bases at J, leaving 8 bases unmatched. Germline CDR1 is MNHEY and CDR2 is SVGEGT. For the CDR3, the DNA is TGTGCCAGCAGACTAACCCTAGCGGTCTACGAGCAGTACTTC. It encodes CASRLTLAVYEQYF.

The chain uses TRBV18 and TRBJ1-5, with TRBD1 matching over 12 bases. CDR3 length: 16 amino acids. Losses at the gene ends were 4 bases for V and 5 bases for J; bases not matched to a gene: 6. CDR1 KGHSH and CDR2 LQKENI come from the germline V gene. The CDR3 is CASSLGTGGADQPQHF. Here the CDR3 DNA reads TGTGCCAGCTCACTGGGGACAGGGGGCGCGGATCAGCCCCAGCATTTT.

The rearrangement uses TRBV7-6 and TRBJ2-5; unclear D gene. The CDR3 is made up of 11 amino acids. Germline V gene lookup returns CDR1 SGHVS and CDR2 FNYEAQ. V was pared by 6 bases and J by 5 bases, with 7 bases between. CDR3 sequence: CASSGWETQYF. The CDR3 nucleotides read TGTGCCAGCAGTGGTTGGGAGACCCAGTACTTC.

The V and J genes are TRBV28 and TRBJ1-6; no clear D. The CDR3 sequence is 13 residues long. The V end lost 9 bases, the J end lost 0 bases, and 6 bases lay between the germline ends. Germline CDR1 is MDHEN and CDR2 is SYDVKM. The CDR3 region is CASISSYNSPLHF. The CDR3 DNA is TGTGCCAGTATAAGCTCCTATAATTCACCCCTCCACTTT. The entire variable domain, with the rest obtained from reference TRBV28 and TRBJ1-6, is as follows: DVKVTQSSRYLVKRTGEKVFLECVQDMDHENMFWYRQDPGLGLRLIYFSYDVKMKEKGDIPEGYSVSREKKERFSLILESASTNQTSMYLCASISSYNSPLHFGNGTRLTVT.

The chain joins TRBV28 to TRBJ2-7; D unclear. This CDR3 has 15 amino acids. The V and J ends lost 4 bases and 0 bases respectively, with 13 bases between them. Germline values: CDR1 MDHEN, CDR2 SYDVKM. CDR3 residues: CASSSIQVSSYEQYF. CDR3 bases: TGTGCCAGCAGTTCTATCCAGGTTAGCTCCTACGAGCAGTACTTC.

This clonotype was observed a few times. The chain links TRBV7-9 to TRBJ2-2; weak D call: TRBD1 (6 bases). CDR3 length: 14 residues. V was pared by 6 bases and J by 4 bases, with 12 bases between. The V gene's germline CDR1 is SEHNR and CDR2 FQNEAQ (reference sequence). The CDR3 region is CASRPGHLTGELFF. The CDR3 region has the DNA TGTGCCAGCAGACCGGGACACCTCACCGGGGAGCTGTTTTTT.

In this sample, this clonotype turned up a few times. The chain has TRBV19 and TRBJ1-1; TRBD1 matches at 9 bases. The trim removed 4 bases at V and 6 bases at J, leaving 9 bases unmatched. CDR3 length equals 15 residues. Germline V gene sequence: CDR1 LNHDA, CDR2 SQIVND (reference sequence). CDR3 nucleotide sequence: TGTGCCAGTAGTACAAACCTCGGGACAGGGTCTGAAGCTTTCTTT. Amino acids: CASSTNLGTGSEAFF.